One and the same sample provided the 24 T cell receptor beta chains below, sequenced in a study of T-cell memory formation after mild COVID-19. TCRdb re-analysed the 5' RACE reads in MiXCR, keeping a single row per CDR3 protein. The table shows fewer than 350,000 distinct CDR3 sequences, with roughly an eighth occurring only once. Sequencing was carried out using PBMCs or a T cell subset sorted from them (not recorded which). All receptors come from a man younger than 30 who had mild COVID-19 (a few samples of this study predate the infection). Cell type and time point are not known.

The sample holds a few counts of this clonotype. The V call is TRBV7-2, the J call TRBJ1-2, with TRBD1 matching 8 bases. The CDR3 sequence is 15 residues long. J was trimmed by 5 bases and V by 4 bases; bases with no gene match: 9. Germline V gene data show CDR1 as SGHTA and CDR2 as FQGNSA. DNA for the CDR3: TGTGCCAGCAGCTCTCTGACAGGGGAACTGTATGGCTACACCTTC. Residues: CASSSLTGELYGYTF.

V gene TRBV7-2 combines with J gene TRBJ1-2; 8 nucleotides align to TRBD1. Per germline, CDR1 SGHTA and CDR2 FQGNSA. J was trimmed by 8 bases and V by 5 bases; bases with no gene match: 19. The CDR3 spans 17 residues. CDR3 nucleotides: TGTGCCAGCAGCGTACCGGGACAGGAGAAACCCAACGGAGGCTACACCTTC. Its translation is CASSVPGQEKPNGGYTF.

CDR3 sequence reads: CASSSPGNTIYF. The CDR3 DNA sequence: TGTGCCAGCAGCTCTCCTGGAAACACCATATATTTT. This chain joins TRBV11-3 and TRBJ1-3, with D uncertain. CDR3 length: 12 residues. V dropped 4 bases and J dropped 2 bases, with 3 bases sitting between them. CDR1 is SGHNT and CDR2 is YENEEA in the germline V gene.

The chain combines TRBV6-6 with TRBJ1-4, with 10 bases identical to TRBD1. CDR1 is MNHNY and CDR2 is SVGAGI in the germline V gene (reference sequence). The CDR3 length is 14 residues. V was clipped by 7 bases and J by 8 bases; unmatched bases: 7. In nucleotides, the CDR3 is TGTGCCAGCAACCCGGGACAGGGGAGAGAAAAACTGTTTTTT. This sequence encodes CASNPGQGREKLFF.

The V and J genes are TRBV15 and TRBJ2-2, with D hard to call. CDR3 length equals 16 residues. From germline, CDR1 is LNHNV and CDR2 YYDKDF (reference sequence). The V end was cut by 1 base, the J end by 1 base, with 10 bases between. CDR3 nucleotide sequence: TGTGCCACCAGCAGAGGTTATATGGGGAACACCGGGGAGCTGTTTTTT. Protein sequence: CATSRGYMGNTGELFF.

In nucleotides, the CDR3 is TGTGCCAGCAGTGAAGCGAACAGGTTCCTGTCCACTGAAGCTTTCTTT. Its protein is CASSEANRFLSTEAFF. V gene TRBV6-1 combines with J gene TRBJ1-1; TRBD1 might be the D (5 bases). Germline CDR1 is MNHNS and CDR2 is SASEGT. This CDR3 comprises 16 residues. The V and J ends lost 0 bases and 4 bases respectively, with 15 bases between them.

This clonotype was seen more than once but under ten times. The chain's CDR3 is CASSFELRPQETQYF. DNA of the CDR3: TGTGCCAGCAGCTTTGAGCTGAGACCCCAAGAGACCCAGTACTTC. V and J are TRBV11-3 and TRBJ2-5; D remains unclear. Germline CDR1 is SGHNT and CDR2 is YENEEA. Trimming cost V 3 bases and J 1 base, with 12 bases left between them. The CDR3 loop spans 15 amino acids.

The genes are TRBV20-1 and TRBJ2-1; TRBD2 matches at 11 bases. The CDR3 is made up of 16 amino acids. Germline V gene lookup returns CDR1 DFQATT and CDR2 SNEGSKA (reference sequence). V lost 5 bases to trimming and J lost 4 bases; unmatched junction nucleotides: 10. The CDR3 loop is CSAPETSGVVYNEQFF. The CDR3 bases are TGCAGTGCTCCCGAGACTAGCGGGGTTGTGTACAATGAGCAGTTCTTC.

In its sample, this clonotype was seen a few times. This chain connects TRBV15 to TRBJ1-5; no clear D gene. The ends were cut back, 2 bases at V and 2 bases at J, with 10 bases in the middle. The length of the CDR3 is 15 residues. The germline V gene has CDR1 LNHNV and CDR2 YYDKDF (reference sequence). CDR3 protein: CATSRLAGGNQPQHF. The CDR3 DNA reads TGTGCCACCAGCAGATTAGCGGGCGGCAATCAGCCCCAGCATTTT. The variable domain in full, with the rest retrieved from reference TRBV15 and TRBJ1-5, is DAMVIQNPRYQVTQFGKPVTLSCSQTLNHNVMYWYQQKSSQAPKLLFHYYDKDFNNEADTPDNFQSRRPNTSFCFLDIRSPGLGDTAMYLCATSRLAGGNQPQHFGDGTRLSIL.

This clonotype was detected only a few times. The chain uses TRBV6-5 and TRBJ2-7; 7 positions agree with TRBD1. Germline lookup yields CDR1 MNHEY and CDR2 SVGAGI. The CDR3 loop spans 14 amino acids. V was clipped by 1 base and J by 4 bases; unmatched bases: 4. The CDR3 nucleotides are TGTGCCAGCAGTTACTTAGGGGGCCCGTACGAGCAGTACTTC. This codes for CASSYLGGPYEQYF.

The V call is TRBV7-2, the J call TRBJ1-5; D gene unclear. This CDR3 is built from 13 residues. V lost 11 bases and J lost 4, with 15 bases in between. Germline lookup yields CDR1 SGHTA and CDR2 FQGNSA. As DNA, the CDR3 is TGTGCCTGCGGAAGAGGTGTTAATCAGCCCCAGCATTTT. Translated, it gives CACGRGVNQPQHF.

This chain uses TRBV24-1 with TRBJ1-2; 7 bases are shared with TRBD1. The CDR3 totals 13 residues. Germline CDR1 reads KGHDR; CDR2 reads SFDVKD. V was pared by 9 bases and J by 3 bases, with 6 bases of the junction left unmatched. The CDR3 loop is CATSGTAYYGYTF. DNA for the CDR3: TGTGCCACCTCCGGGACAGCCTACTATGGCTACACCTTC.

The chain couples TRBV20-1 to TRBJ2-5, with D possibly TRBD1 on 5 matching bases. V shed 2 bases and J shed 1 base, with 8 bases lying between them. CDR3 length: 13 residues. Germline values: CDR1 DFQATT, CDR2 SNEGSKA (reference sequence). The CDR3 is CSARQGIQETQYF. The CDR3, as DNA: TGCAGTGCTAGACAGGGCATCCAAGAGACCCAGTACTTC.

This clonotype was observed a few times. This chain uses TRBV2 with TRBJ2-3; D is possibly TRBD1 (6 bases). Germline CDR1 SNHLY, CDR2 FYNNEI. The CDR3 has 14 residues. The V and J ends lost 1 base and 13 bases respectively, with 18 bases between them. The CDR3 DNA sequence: TGTGCCAGCAGTGAAGATTACCCGGGACATCGCAAGTATTTT. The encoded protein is CASSEDYPGHRKYF.

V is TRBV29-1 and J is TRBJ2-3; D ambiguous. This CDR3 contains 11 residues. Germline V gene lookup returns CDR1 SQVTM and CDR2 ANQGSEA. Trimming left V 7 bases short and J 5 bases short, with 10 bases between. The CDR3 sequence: CSARTGDTQYF. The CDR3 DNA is TGCAGCGCCAGGACGGGAGATACGCAGTATTTT.

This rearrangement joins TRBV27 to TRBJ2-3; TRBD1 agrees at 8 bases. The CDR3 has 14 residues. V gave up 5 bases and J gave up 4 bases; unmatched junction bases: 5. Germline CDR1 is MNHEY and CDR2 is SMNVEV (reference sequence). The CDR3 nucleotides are TGTGCCAGCAGTATACGGACAGGGTCAGATACGCAGTATTTT. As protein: CASSIRTGSDTQYF.

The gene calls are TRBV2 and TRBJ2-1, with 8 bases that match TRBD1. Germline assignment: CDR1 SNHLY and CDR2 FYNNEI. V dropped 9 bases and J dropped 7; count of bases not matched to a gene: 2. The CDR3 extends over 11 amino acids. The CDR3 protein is CARHRGNEQFF. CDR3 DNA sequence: TGTGCCAGACACAGGGGGAATGAGCAGTTCTTC.

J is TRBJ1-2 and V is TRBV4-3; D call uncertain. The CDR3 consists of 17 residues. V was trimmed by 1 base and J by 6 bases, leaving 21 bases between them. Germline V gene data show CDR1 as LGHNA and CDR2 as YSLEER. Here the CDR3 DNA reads TGCGCCAGCAGCCAAGGTGCGGCAGTCCCTGGGGTTGATGGCTACACCTTC. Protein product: CASSQGAAVPGVDGYTF.

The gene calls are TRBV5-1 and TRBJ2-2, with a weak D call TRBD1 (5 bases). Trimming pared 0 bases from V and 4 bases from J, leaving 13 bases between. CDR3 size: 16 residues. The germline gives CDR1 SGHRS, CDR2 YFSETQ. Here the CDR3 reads CASSLAGWGGTGELFF. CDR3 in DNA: TGCGCCAGCAGCTTGGCCGGCTGGGGCGGCACCGGGGAGCTGTTTTTT.

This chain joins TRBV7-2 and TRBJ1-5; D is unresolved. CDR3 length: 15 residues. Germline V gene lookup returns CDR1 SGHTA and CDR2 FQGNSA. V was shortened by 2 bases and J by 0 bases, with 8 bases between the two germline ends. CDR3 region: CASSLLGVSNQPQHF. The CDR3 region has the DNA TGTGCCAGCAGCTTATTAGGTGTTAGCAATCAGCCCCAGCATTTT.

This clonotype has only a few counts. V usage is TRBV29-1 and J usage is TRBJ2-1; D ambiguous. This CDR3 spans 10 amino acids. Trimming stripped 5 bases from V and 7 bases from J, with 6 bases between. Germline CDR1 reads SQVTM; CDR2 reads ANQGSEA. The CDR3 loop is CSVYRNEQFF. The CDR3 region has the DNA TGCAGCGTTTACCGGAATGAGCAGTTCTTC.

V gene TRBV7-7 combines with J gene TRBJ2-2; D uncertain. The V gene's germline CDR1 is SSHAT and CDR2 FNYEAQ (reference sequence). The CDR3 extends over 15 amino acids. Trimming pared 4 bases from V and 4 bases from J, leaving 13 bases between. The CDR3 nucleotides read TGTGCCAGCAGCTCCGTAGGAATCGGCACCGGGGAGCTGTTTTTT. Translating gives CASSSVGIGTGELFF.

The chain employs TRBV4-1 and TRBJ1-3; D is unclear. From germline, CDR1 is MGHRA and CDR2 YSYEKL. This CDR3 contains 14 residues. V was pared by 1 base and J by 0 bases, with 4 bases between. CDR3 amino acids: CASSQAGSGNTIYF. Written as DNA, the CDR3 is TGCGCCAGCAGCCAAGCGGGCTCTGGAAACACCATATATTTT.

The chain's CDR3 is CSARTGTGLAGGYFNEQFF. The CDR3 DNA reads as TGCAGTGCTAGGACGGGTACGGGACTAGCGGGGGGGTACTTCAATGAGCAGTTCTTC. V is TRBV20-1 and J is TRBJ2-1, with 16 positions matching TRBD2. CDR1 and CDR2 (germline): DFQATT, SNEGSKA (reference sequence). Germline trimming cut 3 bases from V and 6 bases from J; bases unmatched to any gene: 14. The CDR3 covers 19 residues.